This T cell receptor beta chain was sequenced during a study of beta chain features in type 1 diabetes. Comment on this clone: Its antigen is not identified.

Study results and limitations: TCRB CDR3s from Type 1 diabetes patients were moderately but significantly shorter in all four CD4+ subsets. HLA influence on TCRB rearrangement stayed unresolved here.

Central memory, naive, regulatory and stem cell-like memory CD4+ cells were sorted by CD45RO/CCR7/CD25/CD127/CD95/CD27. Of the isolated RNA, all was reverse transcribed, and so the sequenced material was expressed TCRB transcripts. TCRdb keeps only in-frame clones here, not all; method: immunoSEQ multiplex PCR. The sample lists around 250,000 clones, 24% seen once, with around 0.013% in the top ten. V lost 0 bases, J lost 11 bases, and 8 bases lay in between. Germline CDR1 reads MGHRA; CDR2 reads YSYEKL. The CDR3 has 12 residues. Material for sequencing was naive CD4+ T cells from blood. The chain is built from TRBV4-1 and TRBJ1-5; D gene uncertain. This clonotype originated in a woman in her twenties or thirties with type 1 diabetes. The CDR3 sequence is CASSQEGRAQHF. Here the CDR3 DNA reads TGCGCCAGCAGCCAAGAAGGGAGGGCCCAGCATTTT.